The 16 T cell receptor beta chains given below trace back to one sample, sequenced in a study of neurological immune-mediated disorders. From the 5' RACE reads, TCRdb called clonotypes with MiXCR, one entry per CDR3 protein. The table lists more than 50,000 distinct CDR3 sequences, 5.2% of them singletons, with about 2.8% in the top ten. The specimen was PBMCs. The receptors shown here come from a woman in her twenties or thirties with multiple sclerosis.

The chain uses TRBV2 and TRBJ2-7; a possible D gene is TRBD1 (6 bases). CDR3 length: 13 amino acids. Germline V gene lookup returns CDR1 SNHLY and CDR2 FYNNEI. The germline V and J ends were trimmed by 3 bases and 7 bases, with 13 bases remaining between them. The CDR3 is CASSEVGTPEQYF. For the CDR3, the DNA is TGTGCCAGCAGTGAGGTCGGGACACCAGAGCAGTACTTC.

This clonotype was counted at least ten times. The chain has TRBV5-1 and TRBJ2-1; D may match TRBD1 or TRBD2 (5 bases each). The CDR3 runs to 15 residues. V gave up 4 bases and J gave up 5 bases, with 16 bases separating them. CDR1 is SGHRS, CDR2 YFSETQ, per germline. For the CDR3, the DNA is TGCGCCAGCAGCCCCGAGGGACCCGGCCACAATGAGCAGTTCTTC. Encoded protein: CASSPEGPGHNEQFF.

This clonotype was seen many times. The J gene is TRBJ1-2, the V gene TRBV15; D might be TRBD1 (5 bases). The germline V and J ends were trimmed by 3 bases and 5 bases, with 16 bases remaining between them. The CDR3 sequence is 15 residues long. Germline loops: CDR1 LNHNV, CDR2 YYDKDF (reference sequence). The CDR3 bases are TGTGCCACCAGCAGGTTCGGCCAGGGTGGATATGGCTACACCTTC. It translates to CATSRFGQGGYGYTF. The complete variable domain, with remaining parts taken from reference TRBV15 and TRBJ1-2, reads DAMVIQNPRYQVTQFGKPVTLSCSQTLNHNVMYWYQQKSSQAPKLLFHYYDKDFNNEADTPDNFQSRRPNTSFCFLDIRSPGLGDTAMYLCATSRFGQGGYGYTFGSGTRLTVV.

Only a few counts were recorded for this clonotype. This chain joins TRBV3-1 and TRBJ2-3; possibly TRBD2 for D (5 bases). Trimming took off 3 bases at V and 0 bases at J, with 13 bases between the two ends. CDR1 LGHDT and CDR2 YNNKEL come from the germline V gene (reference sequence). The CDR3 extends over 16 amino acids. DNA of the CDR3: TGTGCCAGCAGCCACGGACTCTCCGCTAGCACAGATACGCAGTATTTT. Its protein product is CASSHGLSASTDTQYF.

The V call is TRBV11-2, the J call TRBJ2-1; 7 bases fit TRBD2. V shed 4 bases and J 5 bases; nucleotides not matched to a gene: 11. CDR3 length equals 16 residues. Germline CDR1 is SGHAT and CDR2 is FQNNGV. Written as DNA, the CDR3 is TGTGCCAGCAGCTCCGGGACGGGGGGAGTTAACAATGAGCAGTTCTTC. Translated: CASSSGTGGVNNEQFF.

This clonotype was recorded many times. The CDR3 DNA is TGTGCCAGCAGTGACCAGGTTGCAGACACTGAAGCTTTCTTT. It translates to CASSDQVADTEAFF. This sequence joins TRBV6-6 and TRBJ1-1; no definite D call. The germline V gene has CDR1 MNHNY and CDR2 SVGAGI (reference sequence). CDR3 length equals 14 residues. V dropped 5 bases and J dropped 3 bases, with 13 bases sitting between them.

The sample holds many counts of this clonotype. This chain's CDR3 is CASSQWDNAPGEQYF. CDR3 coding DNA: TGCGCCAGCAGCCAATGGGACAACGCCCCTGGCGAGCAGTACTTC. The chain recombines TRBV5-1 with TRBJ2-7, with D possibly being TRBD1 (6 bases). Germline CDR1 SGHRS, CDR2 YFSETQ. Trimming took off 4 bases at V and 6 bases at J, with 20 bases between the two ends. CDR3 length equals 15 residues.

This clonotype was counted ten times or more. The DNA of the CDR3 is TGTGCCAGCAGTTTGAATCCGCTCCGGGCCCAGTACTTC. It specifies CASSLNPLRAQYF. The chain is built from TRBV12-3 or TRBV12-4 and TRBJ2-5; no reliable D call. There are 13 residues in the CDR3. V lost 3 bases and J 9 bases, leaving 14 bases between the germline ends.

This clonotype showed up many times. The V gene is TRBV5-1, the J gene TRBJ2-5; tentatively, D is TRBD1 or TRBD2 (6 bases each). V lost 3 bases to trimming and J lost 4 bases, with 25 bases between them. This CDR3 region has 18 residues. CDR1 and CDR2 from the germline V gene are SGHRS and YFSETQ. The CDR3 DNA sequence: TGCGCCAGCAGCTCGGAGGGGGGCGGACTAAGGGCTGGAGAGACCCAGTACTTC. Translation gives CASSSEGGGLRAGETQYF.

The J gene is TRBJ2-2, the V gene TRBV12-3 or TRBV12-4, with 9 bases aligning to TRBD1. The ends lost 6 bases at V and 0 bases at J; junction bases unmatched: 8. CDR3 length: 17 residues. The CDR3 bases are TGTGCCAGCAGAGGGACAGGGATGATACCGAACACCGGGGAGCTGTTTTTT. It encodes CASRGTGMIPNTGELFF.

In this sample, this clonotype turned up many times. The chain joins TRBV20-1 to TRBJ2-1, with 11 bases matching TRBD2. V lost 5 bases, J lost 0 bases, and 12 bases stayed unmatched. Germline values: CDR1 DFQATT, CDR2 SNEGSKA (reference sequence). The CDR3 length is 18 residues. The CDR3 bases are TGCAGTGCTCTACTAGCGGGGGATCTTATTAGCTCCTACAATGAGCAGTTCTTC. Residues: CSALLAGDLISSYNEQFF.

This clonotype showed up just a few times. The junction and the germline gene differ at one end; a read error may be behind it. The CDR3 bases are TGCAGTGCTAGCGGACAGGGTCGTCAGCCCCAGAATTTT. Protein product: CSASGQGRQPQNF. This chain connects TRBV20-1 to TRBJ1-5, with 8 bases fitting TRBD1. This CDR3 is built from 13 residues. Germline V gene lookup returns CDR1 DFQATT and CDR2 SNEGSKA (reference sequence).

This clonotype was found many times. The chain uses TRBV20-1 and TRBJ1-1, with 7 bases identical to TRBD1. CDR3 length equals 19 residues. V was clipped by 6 bases and J by 0 bases; unmatched bases: 22. Germline assignment: CDR1 DFQATT and CDR2 SNEGSKA (reference sequence). The CDR3 here is CSAQRDSASLSKLNTEAFF. CDR3 DNA: TGCAGTGCCCAGCGGGACAGTGCTTCGCTCTCGAAGTTGAACACTGAAGCTTTCTTT.

At least ten counts were recorded for this clonotype. The CDR3 DNA sequence: TGCGCCAGCAGCACAGGACAGGGGGTGTCTAATGAGCAGTTCTTC. This gives the protein CASSTGQGVSNEQFF. This chain links TRBV5-1 with TRBJ2-1; TRBD1 aligns across 10 bases. This CDR3 is 15 amino acids long. The V segment lost 4 bases and the J segment 7 bases; nucleotides outside the gene matches: 8. Germline lookup yields CDR1 SGHRS and CDR2 YFSETQ. The full variable domain, its missing parts supplied by reference TRBV5-1 and TRBJ2-1, is KAGVTQTPRYLIKTRGQQVTLSCSPISGHRSVSWYQQTPGQGLQFLFEYFSETQRNKGNFPGRFSGRQFSNSRSEMNVSTLELGDSALYLCASSTGQGVSNEQFFGPGTRLTVL.

Many counts were recorded for this clonotype. This chain joins TRBV20-1 and TRBJ1-2, with D perhaps TRBD1 (5 bases). The length of the CDR3 is 15 residues. The V end lost 3 bases, the J end lost 3 bases, and 17 bases lay between the germline ends. Germline V gene lookup returns CDR1 DFQATT and CDR2 SNEGSKA (reference sequence). CDR3: CSASGGDGIDYGYTF. For the CDR3, the DNA is TGCAGTGCTAGTGGGGGGGACGGCATCGACTATGGCTACACCTTC.

About this clonotype: This may be a read error, as it is one base from a much larger clone. CDR3 residues: CSVEDESSYEKYF. The CDR3 region has the DNA TGCAGCGTTGAAGACGAGAGCTCCTACGAGAAGTACTTC. The V gene is TRBV29-1, the J gene TRBJ2-7; no reliable D call. Germline V CDR1 and CDR2: SQVTM, ANQGSEA. The CDR3 is 13 residues long.